This T cell receptor (beta chain) was identified in a study of T cell repertoires in cytomegalovirus infection. Study-level information: Indications came from public TCR beta signatures; they pointed to CMV infection and to a matching HLA type.

General study findings and limits: CMV-specific TCR beta clonotypes restricted by HLA-C were the ones dominating the ex vivo response. There were carriers of CMV plus the relevant HLA, and cumulative public TCR beta family frequency identified them.

TCRdb reprocessed the reads via MiXCR and lists one record per CDR3 protein. The table has hundreds of thousands of distinct CDR3 sequences, around 30% seen once; the top ten hold roughly an eighth. Details on this clonotype: What it binds is unknown.

The germline V gene encodes CDR1 MNHEY and CDR2 SVGEGT. The V segment lost 0 bases and the J segment 5 bases; nucleotides outside the gene matches: 17. The CDR3 runs to 19 residues. The source material was cultured CD8+ T cells from PBMCs, sampled from culture after CMV antigen stimulation. This TCR derives from a human donor in good health (CMV status not recorded). Some clones in this sample may be carry-over from other donors' samples. The rearrangement links TRBV6-2 or TRBV6-3 to TRBJ2-3, with TRBD1 matching 7 bases. The CDR3 region has the DNA TGTGCCAGCAGTTACTCGGCCCTTCCCTCGGGGACAGCGAAAGATACGCAGTATTTT. It yields the protein CASSYSALPSGTAKDTQYF.